This TCR beta chain was sequenced in a study of blood T cells in healthy people across ages. Study conclusions and caveats: Per million T cells, TCR beta diversity dropped about linearly as age rose.

Together with a sample-barcoded 5' primer, a J-beta primer mix was included in a second PCR lasting about 7 to 11 cycles. With 12 random nucleotides, a template-switch adaptor tagged each individual cDNA molecule. TCRdb re-derived calls from the 5' RACE reads in MiXCR, one entry per CDR3 protein. The sample contains around 1,500,000 distinct CDR3 sequences, approximately 30% of which appear only once. The CDR3 covers 14 residues. V trimming: 3 bases; J trimming: 8 bases; junction bases outside the gene matches: 7. Per germline, CDR1 SGHRS and CDR2 YFSETQ. This clonotype was counted only a few times. What it binds is not known. Each individual donor underwent a draw of about 11 milliliters of peripheral blood.

The sequenced material came from blood. The rearrangement uses TRBV5-1 and TRBJ2-1, with 8 bases lining up with TRBD2. This receptor was obtained from a woman aged 25-40 years in good health. In DNA form, the CDR3 reads TGCGCCAGCAGCTCCAGCGGGAGTTTCGATGAGCAGTTCTTC. Translated: CASSSSGSFDEQFF. Full variable domain (rest looked up from reference TRBV5-1 and TRBJ2-1): KAGVTQTPRYLIKTRGQQVTLSCSPISGHRSVSWYQQTPGQGLQFLFEYFSETQRNKGNFPGRFSGRQFSNSRSEMNVSTLELGDSALYLCASSSSGSFDEQFFGPGTRLTVL.